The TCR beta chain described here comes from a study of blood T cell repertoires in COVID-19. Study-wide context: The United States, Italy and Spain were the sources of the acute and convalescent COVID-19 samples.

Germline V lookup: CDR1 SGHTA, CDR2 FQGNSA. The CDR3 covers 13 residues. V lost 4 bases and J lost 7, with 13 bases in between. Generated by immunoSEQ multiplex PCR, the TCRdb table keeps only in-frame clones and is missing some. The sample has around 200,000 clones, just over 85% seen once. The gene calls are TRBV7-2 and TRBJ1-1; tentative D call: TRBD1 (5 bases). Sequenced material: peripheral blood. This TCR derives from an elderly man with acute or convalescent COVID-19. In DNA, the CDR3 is TGTGCCAGCAGCTGGACAAGGGAAAGTGAAGCTTTCTTT. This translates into CASSWTRESEAFF.